This T cell receptor beta chain was sequenced for a study of Ad26.COV2.S vaccination and SARS-CoV-2 variants. General study results and limits: Breadth of non-spike TCRs did not differ between vaccinees and placebo recipients.

Repertoires were generated with immunoSEQ multiplex PCR, while TCRdb's copy carries only in-frame clones and drops some. The profile shows around 450,000 clones, 89% of them singletons. This CDR3 spans 13 amino acids. Germline assignment: CDR1 SNHLY and CDR2 FYNNEI. Trimming removed 6 bases from V and 3 bases from J, with 11 bases in between. In the case of this clone: Its antigen is not identified.

The treatment here: 19 received Ad26.COV2.S at low or high dose, single or two shots; about 5 received placebo; per-sample allocation not given. Sampling happened 63 days after the first vaccine or placebo injection. This clonotype was sampled from a person between 18 and 60 years old who received the Ad26.COV2.S COVID-19 vaccine or a placebo. The chain is built from TRBV2 and TRBJ2-5; tentative D call: TRBD1 (5 bases). This specimen consisted of peripheral blood, obtained in a trial of Ad26.COV2.S vaccine versus placebo. CDR3 region: CASRTVTKETQYF. DNA of the CDR3: TGTGCCAGCAGGACAGTTACGAAAGAGACCCAGTACTTC.